The entry below gives a single T cell receptor (beta chain) sequence along with its context. A J-beta primer mix and a sample-barcoded 5' primer were used in a second PCR of about 7 to 12 cycles. Each cDNA molecule received a tag from a template-switch adaptor that had 12 random nucleotides. TCRdb re-called the 5' RACE reads through MiXCR, storing one row per CDR3 protein. This table holds about a million distinct CDR3 sequences, roughly 51% found once. The CDR3 totals 12 residues. V gave up 6 bases and J gave up 7 bases, with 12 bases separating them. These data originate in a study of blood T cells in healthy people across ages. The draw of peripheral blood yielded around 10 milliliters from each donor.

The specimen was blood. The TCR was taken from a woman in her sixties in good health. The V and J genes are TRBV12-3 or TRBV12-4 and TRBJ2-5; D gene ambiguous. For the CDR3, the DNA is TGTGCCAGCAGGCGAACGGGTTCGACCCAGTACTTC. Residues: CASRRTGSTQYF.